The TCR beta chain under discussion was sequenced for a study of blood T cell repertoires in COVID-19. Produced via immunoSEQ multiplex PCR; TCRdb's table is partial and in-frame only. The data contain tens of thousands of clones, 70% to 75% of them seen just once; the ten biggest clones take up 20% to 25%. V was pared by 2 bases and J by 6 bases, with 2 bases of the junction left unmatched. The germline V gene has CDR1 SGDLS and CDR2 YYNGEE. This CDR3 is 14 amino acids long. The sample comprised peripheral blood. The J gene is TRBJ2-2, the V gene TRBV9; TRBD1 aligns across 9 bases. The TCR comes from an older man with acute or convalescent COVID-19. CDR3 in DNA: TGTGCCAGCAGCGTCGGACAGGGGTCCGGGGAGCTGTTTTTT. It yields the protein CASSVGQGSGELFF. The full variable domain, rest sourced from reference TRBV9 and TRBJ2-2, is DSGVTQTPKHLITATGQRVTLRCSPRSGDLSVYWYQQSLDQGLQFLIQYYNGEERAKGNILERFSAQQFPDLHSELNLSSLELGDSALYFCASSVGQGSGELFFGEGSRLTVL.